The 28 T cell receptor beta chains below were found in one sample sequenced in a study of lymphopenia after photon versus proton radiotherapy. Repertoires were generated with immunoSEQ multiplex PCR, while TCRdb's copy carries only in-frame clones and drops some. Of about 25,000 clones listed, roughly 87% are singletons. Here the sequenced sample was peripheral blood, taken from a patient treated with photon-based radiotherapy. Receptor source: a man in his forties or fifties with gastric cancer.

The chain couples TRBV5-1 to TRBJ2-3, with 7 bases that match TRBD1. Trimming at V came to 4 bases and at J to 3 bases, leaving 2 bases not matched to a gene. Germline V gene data show CDR1 as SGHRS and CDR2 as YFSETQ. This CDR3 is built from 13 residues. The CDR3, as DNA: TGCGCCAGCAGCACGGGACAGACAGATACGCAGTATTTT. This translates into CASSTGQTDTQYF.

The V gene is TRBV4-2, the J gene TRBJ2-3; D is possibly TRBD1 (6 bases). The CDR3 spans 13 residues. The V and J ends lost 4 bases and 4 bases respectively, with 9 bases between them. Germline V gene sequence: CDR1 LGHNA, CDR2 YNFKEQ. The CDR3 DNA follows: TGTGCCAGCAGCCGGCCAGGGGCAGATACGCAGTATTTT. This translates into CASSRPGADTQYF.

The chain has TRBV5-4 and TRBJ1-5; no clear D. Looked up from germline, CDR1 is SGHNT and CDR2 is YYREEE (reference sequence). The CDR3 contains 15 residues. Trimming took off 3 bases at V and 2 bases at J, with 12 bases between the two ends. CDR3 amino acids: CASSSSPRGNQPQHF. The DNA for the CDR3 is TGTGCCAGCAGCTCGTCACCTCGTGGCAATCAGCCCCAGCATTTT.

V is TRBV9 and J is TRBJ2-5, with 7 bases identical to TRBD1. Unmatched junction bases numbered 3, after V lost 3 bases and J lost 4 bases. The CDR3 consists of 13 residues. The germline CDR1 and CDR2 sequences are SGDLS and YYNGEE. The CDR3 DNA sequence: TGTGCCAGCAGCGACCACAGGGGAGAGACCCAGTACTTC. This sequence encodes CASSDHRGETQYF.

This clone was seen a single time. This chain joins TRBV18 and TRBJ2-7, with D possibly being TRBD1 (6 bases). The CDR3 consists of 16 residues. Germline V gene data show CDR1 as KGHSH and CDR2 as LQKENI. Trimming removed 5 bases at V and 0 bases at J, with 17 bases between. The CDR3 DNA sequence: TGTGCCAGCTCAAGAAACCGGGACACGTTCTCCTACGAGCAGTACTTC. This sequence encodes CASSRNRDTFSYEQYF.

The CDR3 loop is CASSFLGQGGRDFF. The CDR3 DNA follows: TGTGCCAGCAGTTTCCTCGGACAGGGAGGGAGGGATTTCTTT. The rearrangement joins TRBV6-5 to TRBJ1-1; 8 bases fit TRBD1. Germline CDR1 reads MNHEY; CDR2 reads SVGAGI. J was trimmed by 13 bases and V by 4 bases; bases with no gene match: 14. The CDR3 is 14 residues long.

The CDR3 is CASSYSGTTSYEQYV. CDR3 bases: TGTGCCAGCAGTTACTCCGGGACAACCTCCTACGAGCAGTACGTC. The chain employs TRBV6-5 and TRBJ2-7, with a weak D call TRBD1 (6 bases). The CDR3 runs to 15 residues. Per the germline V gene, CDR1 is MNHEY and CDR2 is SVGAGI. V shed 0 bases and J shed 0 bases, with 9 bases lying between them.

This chain connects TRBV11-3 to TRBJ1-1; maybe TRBD1 (6 bases). V lost 0 bases, J lost 8 bases, and 10 bases lay in between. The germline V gene encodes CDR1 SGHNT and CDR2 YENEEA. The CDR3 covers 13 residues. CDR3 region: CASSLDRGREAFF. Here the CDR3 DNA reads TGTGCCAGCAGCTTAGACAGGGGACGGGAAGCTTTCTTT.

The chain has TRBV29-1 and TRBJ1-2; D remains ambiguous. Trimming removed 2 bases from V and 6 bases from J, with 10 bases in between. CDR1 and CDR2 from the germline V gene are SQVTM and ANQGSEA. The CDR3 sequence is 12 residues long. The CDR3 spells CSVETRVDGYTF. The CDR3 bases are TGCAGCGTTGAAACCCGCGTTGATGGCTACACCTTC.

Of note for this clone: Sequence at one end of the junction differs from germline and may be a read error. V usage is TRBV7-8 and J usage is TRBJ2-7, with D hard to call. CDR3 length: 13 residues. Germline V gene data show CDR1 as SGHVS and CDR2 as FQNEAQ. The CDR3 nucleotides are TGTGCCAGCAGCCGCACTGAGTCGCAGGCTACTAACTTC. It translates to CASSRTESQATNF.

This clone has only one observation. The chain recombines TRBV9 with TRBJ1-4; maybe TRBD1 (5 bases). Between the trimmed V and J ends, which lost 0 bases and 13 bases, there was a span of 7 bases. The germline V gene encodes CDR1 SGDLS and CDR2 YYNGEE. CDR3 size: 11 residues. The CDR3 DNA sequence: TGTGCCAGCAGCGTAGATGGGGGACTGTTTTTT. Translating it yields CASSVDGGLFF.

The CDR3, as DNA: TGCGCCAGCAGTCAATCGTGCCCGCAAGAGACCCAGTACTTC. Its protein is CASSQSCPQETQYF. The rearrangement links TRBV23-1 to TRBJ2-5; D unclear. TRBV23-1 is an open reading frame, and its role is uncertain. The CDR3 extends over 14 amino acids. V was pared by 0 bases and J by 2 bases, with 7 bases between.

The rearrangement joins TRBV7-9 to TRBJ1-5; 8 bases align to TRBD1. Per the germline V gene, CDR1 is SEHNR and CDR2 is FQNEAQ (reference sequence). The CDR3 runs 15 residues. With V trimmed by 4 bases and J by 1 base, 3 bases remained unmatched. CDR3: CASSSGGGSNQPQHF. The DNA for the CDR3 is TGTGCCAGCAGCTCAGGGGGCGGGAGCAATCAGCCCCAGCATTTT.

This clone was counted once. The chain carries TRBV10-2 and TRBJ1-1; TRBD1 matches at 7 bases. The trim removed 9 bases at V and 1 base at J, leaving 8 bases unmatched. CDR1 WSHSY and CDR2 SAAADI come from the germline V gene. The CDR3 length is 14 residues. The CDR3 spells CASRRTGRNTEAFF. The CDR3 nucleotides read TGCGCCAGTAGACGGACAGGACGGAACACTGAAGCTTTCTTT.

This clone appeared once. V usage is TRBV9 and J usage is TRBJ2-2; 8 bases match TRBD2. The CDR3 has 18 amino acids. The germline gives CDR1 SGDLS, CDR2 YYNGEE. With 0 bases clipped from V and 2 bases from J, the junction kept 9 bases outside the gene matches. The CDR3 sequence: CASSVATGSGVNTGELFF. As DNA, the CDR3 is TGTGCCAGCAGCGTAGCTACGGGTAGCGGGGTCAACACCGGGGAGCTGTTTTTT.

The chain carries TRBV19 and TRBJ2-3; no definite D call. This CDR3 contains 13 residues. V dropped 1 base and J dropped 5 bases, with 7 bases sitting between them. The germline gives CDR1 LNHDA, CDR2 SQIVND (reference sequence). CDR3 loop: CASSIVSEDTQYF. For the CDR3, the DNA is TGTGCCAGTAGTATAGTAAGCGAAGATACGCAGTATTTT.

This clone was seen a handful of times. The J gene is TRBJ2-2, the V gene TRBV5-1, with 7 bases identical to TRBD1. This CDR3 comprises 14 residues. The junction had 6 bases not matched to a gene; V was cut back by 9 bases and J by 1 base. CDR1 is SGHRS, CDR2 YFSETQ, per germline. CDR3 bases: TGCGCCACCCGACAGGGAATGAACACCGGGGAGCTGTTTTTT. This translates into CATRQGMNTGELFF. The full variable domain, its missing parts supplied by reference TRBV5-1 and TRBJ2-2, is KAGVTQTPRYLIKTRGQQVTLSCSPISGHRSVSWYQQTPGQGLQFLFEYFSETQRNKGNFPGRFSGRQFSNSRSEMNVSTLELGDSALYLCATRQGMNTGELFFGEGSRLTVL.

The sample holds a few counts of this clone. The rearrangement links TRBV5-6 to TRBJ1-2; 8 bases are shared with TRBD1. V lost 3 bases to trimming and J lost 4 bases; unmatched junction nucleotides: 8. The CDR3 totals 15 residues. Germline V gene lookup returns CDR1 SGHDT and CDR2 YYEEEE. The CDR3 loop is CASSSWTGNPYGYTF. The CDR3 coding sequence is TGTGCCAGCAGCTCATGGACAGGGAACCCCTATGGCTACACCTTC. Supplemented by reference TRBV5-6 and TRBJ1-2, the full variable domain reads DAGVTQSPTHLIKTRGQQVTLRCSPKSGHDTVSWYQQALGQGPQFIFQYYEEEERQRGNFPDRFSGHQFPNYSSELNVNALLLGDSALYLCASSSWTGNPYGYTFGSGTRLTVV.

The V gene is TRBV5-8, the J gene TRBJ1-2; 10 nucleotides line up with TRBD1. After removal of 2 bases from V and 8 bases from J, the junction contained 12 bases not matched to a gene. The CDR3 is 16 amino acids. Germline lookup yields CDR1 SGHTS and CDR2 YDEGEE. The CDR3 DNA follows: TGTGCCAGCAGCTTAACCGGGACAGGGGACGAAGAAGGCTACACCTTC. Its translation is CASSLTGTGDEEGYTF.

The rearrangement uses TRBV6-6 and TRBJ2-3; a possible D gene is TRBD2 (7 bases). The CDR3 runs to 15 residues. The V gene's germline CDR1 is MNHNY and CDR2 SVGAGI (reference sequence). The V gene lost 2 bases and the J gene lost 6 bases, with 15 bases spanning the gap. CDR3 nucleotides: TGTGCCAGCAGTTACAGGGGGGGGGCCGTTGATACGCAGTATTTT. Translated: CASSYRGGAVDTQYF.

The rearrangement joins TRBV5-8 to TRBJ1-1; D possibly corresponds to TRBD1 (6 bases). Germline V gives CDR1 SGHTS, CDR2 YDEGEE. This CDR3 spans 15 amino acids. V lost 0 bases and J lost 4, with 13 bases in between. This chain's CDR3 is CASSLGPGVLTEAFF. CDR3 in DNA: TGTGCCAGCAGCTTGGGACCAGGGGTTCTCACTGAAGCTTTCTTT.

The table lists this clone with a count of one. V and J are TRBV19 and TRBJ2-1; a possible D gene is TRBD2 (6 bases). The CDR3 spans 15 residues. V was cut by 3 bases and J by 7 bases, with 16 bases left in between. Per the germline V gene, CDR1 is LNHDA and CDR2 is SQIVND (reference sequence). This chain's CDR3 is CASSISSVTGNEQFF. The CDR3 nucleotides read TGTGCCAGTAGTATCTCTAGCGTTACCGGAAATGAGCAGTTCTTC. The full variable domain, in which reference TRBV19 and TRBJ2-1 provide the parts outside the CDR3, is DGGITQSPKYLFRKEGQNVTLSCEQNLNHDAMYWYRQDPGQGLRLIYYSQIVNDFQKGDIAEGYSVSREKKESFPLTVTSAQKNPTAFYLCASSISSVTGNEQFFGPGTRLTVL.

The chain recombines TRBV7-6 with TRBJ2-1, with a tentative D call TRBD1 (5 bases). The V gene lost 6 bases and the J gene lost 5 bases, with 11 bases spanning the gap. The V gene's germline CDR1 is SGHVS and CDR2 FNYEAQ. The CDR3 is 13 residues long. The CDR3 coding sequence is TGTGCCAGCAGTTGGGGCCCAAACAATGAGCAGTTCTTC. Translating gives CASSWGPNNEQFF.

The chain is built from TRBV10-1 and TRBJ2-3; D may correspond to TRBD1 or TRBD2 (5 bases each). V shed 5 bases and J shed 3 bases, with 9 bases lying between them. The CDR3 loop spans 13 amino acids. Germline CDR1 and CDR2: WNHNN and SYGVQD (reference sequence). Here the CDR3 DNA reads TGCGCCAGCAGTCGGGGCCCAACAGATACGCAGTATTTT. Its protein product is CASSRGPTDTQYF.

This chain links TRBV6-5 with TRBJ1-2, with D possibly matching TRBD1 (5 bases). The CDR3 spans 14 residues. The V end was cut by 7 bases, the J end by 7 bases, with 19 bases between. Germline V CDR1 and CDR2: MNHEY, SVGAGI. This CDR3 is CASTGRGVWSGYTF. CDR3 DNA: TGTGCCAGCACCGGAAGGGGTGTATGGAGTGGCTACACCTTC.

The chain employs TRBV6-1 and TRBJ1-3; TRBD1 is a possible D gene (5 bases). This CDR3 region has 15 residues. V dropped 7 bases and J dropped 0 bases, with 13 bases sitting between them. CDR1 and CDR2 (germline): MNHNS, SASEGT. CDR3 coding DNA: TGTGCCAGCAAGGAGGGGCCGACCTCTGGAAACACCATATATTTT. This encodes CASKEGPTSGNTIYF.

The chain couples TRBV4-3 to TRBJ2-2; no firm D call. The CDR3 is 14 amino acids. The germline gives CDR1 LGHNA, CDR2 YSLEER. V was shortened by 4 bases and J by 1 base, with 7 bases between the two germline ends. CDR3 nucleotide sequence: TGCGCCAGCAGCCGCTACAGGAACACCGGGGAGCTGTTTTTT. Translation: CASSRYRNTGELFF.

This chain connects TRBV11-2 to TRBJ1-2, with TRBD1 identical over 7 bases. The germline CDR1 and CDR2 sequences are SGHAT and FQNNGV. The length of the CDR3 is 13 residues. V dropped 4 bases and J dropped 4; count of bases not matched to a gene: 3. CDR3 region: CASSSGTAYGYTF. The DNA of the CDR3 is TGTGCCAGCAGCTCCGGGACAGCCTATGGCTACACCTTC.